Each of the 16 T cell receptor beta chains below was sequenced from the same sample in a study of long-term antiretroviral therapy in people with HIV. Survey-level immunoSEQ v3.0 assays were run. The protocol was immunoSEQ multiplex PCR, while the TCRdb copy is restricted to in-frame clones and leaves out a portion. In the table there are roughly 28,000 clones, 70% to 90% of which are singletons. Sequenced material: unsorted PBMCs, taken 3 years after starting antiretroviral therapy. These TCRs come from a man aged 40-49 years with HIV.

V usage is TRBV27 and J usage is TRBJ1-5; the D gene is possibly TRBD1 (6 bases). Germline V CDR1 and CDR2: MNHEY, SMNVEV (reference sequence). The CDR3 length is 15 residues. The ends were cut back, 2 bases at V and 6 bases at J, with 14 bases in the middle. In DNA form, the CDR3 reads TGTGCCAGCAGTTTAACCCCAACAGGGCGTCAGCCCCAGCATTTT. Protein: CASSLTPTGRQPQHF.

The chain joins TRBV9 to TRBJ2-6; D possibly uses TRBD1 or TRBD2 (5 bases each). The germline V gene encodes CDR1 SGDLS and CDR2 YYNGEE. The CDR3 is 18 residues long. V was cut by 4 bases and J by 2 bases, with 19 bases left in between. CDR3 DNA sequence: TGTGCCAGCAGCCCCCGGGACGACTTCCTGGCTGGGGCCAACGTCCTGACTTTC. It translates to CASSPRDDFLAGANVLTF.

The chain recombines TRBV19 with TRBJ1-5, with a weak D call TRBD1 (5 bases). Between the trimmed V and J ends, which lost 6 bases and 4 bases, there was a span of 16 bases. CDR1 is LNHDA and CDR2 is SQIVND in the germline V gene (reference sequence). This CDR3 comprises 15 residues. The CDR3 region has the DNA TGTGCCAGTAGCGATGTAGGGGTAGGTAATCAGCCCCAGCATTTT. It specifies CASSDVGVGNQPQHF.

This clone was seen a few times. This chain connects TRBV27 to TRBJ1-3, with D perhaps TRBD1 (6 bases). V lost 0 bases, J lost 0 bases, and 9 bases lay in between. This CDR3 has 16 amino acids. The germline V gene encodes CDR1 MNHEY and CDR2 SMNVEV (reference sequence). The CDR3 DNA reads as TGTGCCAGCAGTTTATCGCCAGGGGTCTCTGGAAACACCATATATTTT. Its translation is CASSLSPGVSGNTIYF.

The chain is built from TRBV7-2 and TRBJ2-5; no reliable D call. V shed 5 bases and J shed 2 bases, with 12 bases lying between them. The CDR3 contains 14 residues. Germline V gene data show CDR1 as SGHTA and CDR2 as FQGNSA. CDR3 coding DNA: TGTGCCAGCAGCCCTGTCGACGGGCAAGAGACCCAGTACTTC. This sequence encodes CASSPVDGQETQYF.

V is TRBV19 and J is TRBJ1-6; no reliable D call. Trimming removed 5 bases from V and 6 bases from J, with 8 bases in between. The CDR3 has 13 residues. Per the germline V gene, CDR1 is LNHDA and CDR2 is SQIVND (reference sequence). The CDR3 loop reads CASSPRLNSPLHF. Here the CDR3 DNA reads TGTGCCAGTAGTCCCCGGCTTAATTCACCCCTCCACTTT.

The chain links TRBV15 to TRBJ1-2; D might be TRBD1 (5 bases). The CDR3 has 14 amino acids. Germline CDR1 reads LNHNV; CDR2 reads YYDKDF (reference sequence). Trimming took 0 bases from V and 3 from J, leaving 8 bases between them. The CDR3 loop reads CATSRDEGYYGYTF. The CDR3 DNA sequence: TGTGCCACCAGCAGAGATGAGGGGTACTATGGCTACACCTTC.

CDR3: CASRETGYTYEQYF. The CDR3 nucleotides are TGTGCCAGCAGGGAAACAGGGTATACCTACGAGCAGTACTTC. V gene TRBV28 combines with J gene TRBJ2-7, with D maybe TRBD1 (6 bases). Trimming cost V 6 bases and J 2 bases, with 14 bases left between them. Germline V CDR1 and CDR2: MDHEN, SYDVKM. CDR3 size: 14 residues.

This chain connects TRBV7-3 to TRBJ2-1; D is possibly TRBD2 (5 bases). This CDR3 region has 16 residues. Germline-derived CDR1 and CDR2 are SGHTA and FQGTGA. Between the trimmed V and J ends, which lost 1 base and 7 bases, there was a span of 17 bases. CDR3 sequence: CASSLKLDPTGNEQFF. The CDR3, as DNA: TGTGCCAGCAGCTTAAAGCTAGATCCGACGGGAAATGAGCAGTTCTTC. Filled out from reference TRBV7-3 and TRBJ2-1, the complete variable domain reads GAGVSQTPSNKVTEKGKYVELRCDPISGHTALYWYRQSLGQGPEFLIYFQGTGAADDSGLPNDRFFAVRPEGSVSTLKIQRTERGDSAVYLCASSLKLDPTGNEQFFGPGTRLTVL.

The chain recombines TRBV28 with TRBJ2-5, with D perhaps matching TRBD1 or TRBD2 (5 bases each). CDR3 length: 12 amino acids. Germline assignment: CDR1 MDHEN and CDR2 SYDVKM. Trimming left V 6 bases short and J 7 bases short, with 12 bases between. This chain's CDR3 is CASRWGSGTQYF. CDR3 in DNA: TGTGCCAGCAGGTGGGGGTCTGGGACCCAGTACTTC.

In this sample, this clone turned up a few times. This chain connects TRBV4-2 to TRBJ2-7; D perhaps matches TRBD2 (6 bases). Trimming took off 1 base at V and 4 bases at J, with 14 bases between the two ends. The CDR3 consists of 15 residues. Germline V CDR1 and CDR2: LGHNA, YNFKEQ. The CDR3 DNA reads TGTGCCAGCAGCCAAGTCTCGTCGGGGGAATACGAGCAGTACTTC. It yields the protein CASSQVSSGEYEQYF.

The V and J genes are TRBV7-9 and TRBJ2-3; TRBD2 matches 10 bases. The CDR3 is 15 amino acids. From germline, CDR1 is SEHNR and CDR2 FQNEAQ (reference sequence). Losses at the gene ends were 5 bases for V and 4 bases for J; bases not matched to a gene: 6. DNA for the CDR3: TGTGCCAGCAGCCGCACTAGCGGGGAAGCAGATACGCAGTATTTT. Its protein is CASSRTSGEADTQYF.

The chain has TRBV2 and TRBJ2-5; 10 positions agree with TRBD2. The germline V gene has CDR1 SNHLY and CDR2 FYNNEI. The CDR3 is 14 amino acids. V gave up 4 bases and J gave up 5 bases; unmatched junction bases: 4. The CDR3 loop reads CASSGSGGGETQYF. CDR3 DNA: TGTGCCAGCAGTGGAAGCGGGGGGGGTGAGACCCAGTACTTC.

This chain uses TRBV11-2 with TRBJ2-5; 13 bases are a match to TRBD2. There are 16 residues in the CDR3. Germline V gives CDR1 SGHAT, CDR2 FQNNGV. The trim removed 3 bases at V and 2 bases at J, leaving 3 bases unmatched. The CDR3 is CASSFTSGGAQETQYF. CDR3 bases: TGTGCCAGCAGCTTTACTAGCGGGGGGGCTCAAGAGACCCAGTACTTC.

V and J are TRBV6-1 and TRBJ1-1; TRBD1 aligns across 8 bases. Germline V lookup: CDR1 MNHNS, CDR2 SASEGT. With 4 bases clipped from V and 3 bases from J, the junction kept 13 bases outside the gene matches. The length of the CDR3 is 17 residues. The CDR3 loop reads CASSVPLGQGADTEAFF. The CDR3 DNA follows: TGTGCCAGCAGTGTCCCTTTAGGGCAGGGGGCTGACACTGAAGCTTTCTTT.

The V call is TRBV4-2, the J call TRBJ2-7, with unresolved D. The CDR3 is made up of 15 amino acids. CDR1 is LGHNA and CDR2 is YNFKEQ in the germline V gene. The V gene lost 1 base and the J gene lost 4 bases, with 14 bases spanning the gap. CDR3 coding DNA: TGTGCCAGCAGCCAAGTCTCAGAAAAAGGGTACGAGCAGTACTTC. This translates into CASSQVSEKGYEQYF.